This T cell receptor (beta chain) was sequenced for a study of blood T cells in healthy people across ages. A second about 6 to 12 cycle PCR used barcoded and J-beta primers. One entry per CDR3 protein, called by TCRdb with MiXCR from the 5' RACE reads. Among 1 million to 1.2 million distinct CDR3 sequences listed, about two fifths were seen once. The CDR3 runs 15 residues. Germline lookup yields CDR1 LGHNA and CDR2 YNFKEQ. The V end was cut by 1 base, the J end by 4 bases, with 14 bases between. This clonotype originated in a man between 18 and 29 years old in good health. This rearrangement joins TRBV4-2 to TRBJ2-7, with a tentative D call TRBD1 (6 bases). Sequenced: blood. CDR3 nucleotides: TGTGCCAGCAGCCAAGCACAGGGACCGACTTACGAGCAGTACTTC. This gives the protein CASSQAQGPTYEQYF.